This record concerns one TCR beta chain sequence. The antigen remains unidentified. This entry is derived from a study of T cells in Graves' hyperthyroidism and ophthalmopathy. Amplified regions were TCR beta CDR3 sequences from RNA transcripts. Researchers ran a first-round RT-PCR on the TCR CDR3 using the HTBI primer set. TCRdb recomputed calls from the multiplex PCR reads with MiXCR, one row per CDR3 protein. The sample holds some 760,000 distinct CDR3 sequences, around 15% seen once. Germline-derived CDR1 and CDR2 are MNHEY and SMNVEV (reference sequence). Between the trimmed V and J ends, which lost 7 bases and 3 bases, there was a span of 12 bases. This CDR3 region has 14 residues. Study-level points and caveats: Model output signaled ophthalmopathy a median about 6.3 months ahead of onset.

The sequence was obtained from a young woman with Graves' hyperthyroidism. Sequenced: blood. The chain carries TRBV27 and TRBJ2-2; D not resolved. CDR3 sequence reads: CASKVPEYTGELFF. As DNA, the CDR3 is TGTGCCAGCAAGGTCCCGGAATACACCGGGGAGCTGTTTTTT.